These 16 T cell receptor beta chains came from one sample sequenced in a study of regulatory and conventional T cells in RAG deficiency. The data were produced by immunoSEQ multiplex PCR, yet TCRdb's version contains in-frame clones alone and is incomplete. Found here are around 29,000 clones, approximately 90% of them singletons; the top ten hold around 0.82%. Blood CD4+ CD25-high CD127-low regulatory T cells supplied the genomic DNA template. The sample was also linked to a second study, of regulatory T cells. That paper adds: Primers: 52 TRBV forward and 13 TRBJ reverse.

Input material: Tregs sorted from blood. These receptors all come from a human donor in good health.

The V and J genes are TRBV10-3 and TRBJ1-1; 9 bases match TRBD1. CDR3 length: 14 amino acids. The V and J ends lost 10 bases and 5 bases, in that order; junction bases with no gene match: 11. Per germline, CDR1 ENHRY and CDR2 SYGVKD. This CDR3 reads CATTRDRDQTEAFF. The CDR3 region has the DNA TGTGCCACGACCCGGGACAGGGACCAAACTGAAGCTTTCTTT.

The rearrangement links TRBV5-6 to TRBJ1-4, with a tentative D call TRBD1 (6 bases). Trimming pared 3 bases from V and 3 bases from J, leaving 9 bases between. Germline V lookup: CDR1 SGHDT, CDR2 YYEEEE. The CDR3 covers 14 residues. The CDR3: CASSSGVANEKLFF. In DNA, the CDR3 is TGTGCCAGCAGCTCAGGGGTGGCTAATGAAAAACTGTTTTTT.

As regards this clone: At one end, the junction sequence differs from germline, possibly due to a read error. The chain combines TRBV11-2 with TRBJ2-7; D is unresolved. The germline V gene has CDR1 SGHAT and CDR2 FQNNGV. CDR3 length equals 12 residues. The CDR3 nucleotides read TGTGCCAGCAGCTTAAGCCGCCAGGTCCTGGACTTC. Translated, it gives CASSLSRQVLDF.

The CDR3 DNA reads TGTGCCAGCAGCTTAGTGTCAAGAACGGGTTCTGACGGCTACACCTTC. Translating gives CASSLVSRTGSDGYTF. This chain connects TRBV7-9 to TRBJ1-2; the D is unclear. The CDR3 contains 16 residues. Trimming pared 1 base from V and 8 bases from J, leaving 20 bases between. Germline lookup yields CDR1 SEHNR and CDR2 FQNEAQ (reference sequence).

The CDR3: CASSTGQYLTEAFF. CDR3 DNA sequence: TGTGCCAGTAGTACAGGACAGTACCTGACTGAAGCTTTCTTT. The chain employs TRBV19 and TRBJ1-1, with D tentatively TRBD1 (6 bases). The CDR3 is made up of 14 amino acids. Germline loops: CDR1 LNHDA, CDR2 SQIVND (reference sequence). Between the trimmed V and J ends, which lost 4 bases and 5 bases, there was a span of 14 bases.

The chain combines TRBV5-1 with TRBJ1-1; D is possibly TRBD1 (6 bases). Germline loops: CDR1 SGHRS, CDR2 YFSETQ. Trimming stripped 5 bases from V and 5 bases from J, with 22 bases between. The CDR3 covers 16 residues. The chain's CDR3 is CASRVGAGAVGTEAFF. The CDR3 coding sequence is TGCGCCAGCAGGGTGGGAGCAGGGGCCGTGGGTACTGAAGCTTTCTTT.

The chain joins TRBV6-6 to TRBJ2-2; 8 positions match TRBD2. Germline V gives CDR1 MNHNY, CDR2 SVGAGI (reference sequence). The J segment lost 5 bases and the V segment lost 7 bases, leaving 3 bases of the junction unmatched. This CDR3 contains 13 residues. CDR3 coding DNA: TGTGCCAGCACACTAGCGGTTACCGGGGAGCTGTTTTTT. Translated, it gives CASTLAVTGELFF.

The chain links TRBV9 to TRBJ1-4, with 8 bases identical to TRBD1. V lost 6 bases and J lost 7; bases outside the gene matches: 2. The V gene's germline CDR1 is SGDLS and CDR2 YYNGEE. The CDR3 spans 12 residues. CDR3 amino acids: CASKGQGEKLFF. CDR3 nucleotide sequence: TGTGCCAGCAAAGGACAGGGTGAAAAACTGTTTTTT.

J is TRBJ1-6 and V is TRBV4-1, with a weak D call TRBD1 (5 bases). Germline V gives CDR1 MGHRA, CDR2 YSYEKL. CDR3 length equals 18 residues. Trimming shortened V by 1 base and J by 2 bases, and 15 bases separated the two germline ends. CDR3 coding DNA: TGCGCCAGCAGCCAAGCCTTTCGGGGGAGAACCTATAATTCACCCCTCCACTTT. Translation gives CASSQAFRGRTYNSPLHF.

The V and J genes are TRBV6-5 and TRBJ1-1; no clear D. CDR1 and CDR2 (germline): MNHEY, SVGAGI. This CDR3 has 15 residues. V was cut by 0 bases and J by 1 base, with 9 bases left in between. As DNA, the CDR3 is TGTGCCAGCAGTTACTCCCGACACGGGAACACTGAAGCTTTCTTT. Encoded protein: CASSYSRHGNTEAFF.

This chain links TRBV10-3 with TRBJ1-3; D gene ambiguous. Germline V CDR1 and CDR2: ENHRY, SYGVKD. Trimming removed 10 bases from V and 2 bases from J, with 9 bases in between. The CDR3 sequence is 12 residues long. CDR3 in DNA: TGTGCCAGTGGAGGGACTGGAAACACCATATATTTT. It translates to CASGGTGNTIYF.

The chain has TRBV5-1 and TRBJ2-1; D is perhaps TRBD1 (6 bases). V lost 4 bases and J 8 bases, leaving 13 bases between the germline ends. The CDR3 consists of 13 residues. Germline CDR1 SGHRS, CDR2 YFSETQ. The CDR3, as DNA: TGCGCCAGCAGCCCAGGGACAATCGATGAGCAGTTCTTC. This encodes CASSPGTIDEQFF.

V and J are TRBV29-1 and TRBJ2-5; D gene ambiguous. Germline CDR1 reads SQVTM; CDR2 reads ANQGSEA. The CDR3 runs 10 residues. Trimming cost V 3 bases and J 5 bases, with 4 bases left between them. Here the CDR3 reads CSVDRETQYF. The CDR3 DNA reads TGCAGCGTTGATAGGGAGACCCAGTACTTC.

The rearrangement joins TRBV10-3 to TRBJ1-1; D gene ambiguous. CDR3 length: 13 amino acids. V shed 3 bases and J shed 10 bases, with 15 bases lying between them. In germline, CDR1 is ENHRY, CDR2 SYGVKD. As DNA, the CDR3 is TGTGCCATCAGTGAAACAGAGGCGCGGGTAGCTTTCTTT. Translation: CAISETEARVAFF.

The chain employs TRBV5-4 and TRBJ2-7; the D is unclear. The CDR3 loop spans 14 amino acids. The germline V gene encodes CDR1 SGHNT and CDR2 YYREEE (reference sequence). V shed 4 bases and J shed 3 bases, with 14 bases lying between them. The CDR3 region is CASSPGLTGYEQYF. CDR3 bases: TGTGCCAGCAGCCCCGGGCTCACTGGCTACGAGCAGTACTTC.

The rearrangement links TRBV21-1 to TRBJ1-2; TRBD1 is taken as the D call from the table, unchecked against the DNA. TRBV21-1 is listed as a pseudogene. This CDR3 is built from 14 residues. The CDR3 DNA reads TGTGCCAGCAGCAAAGGAGACAGGGGGTACGGCTACACCTTC. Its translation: CASSKGDRGYGYTF.